Described below is a single T cell receptor beta chain sequence and its context. Patients underwent thyroid surgery, and none had received any treatment before it. As handled by the study authors: The study built a papillary thyroid cancer distant-metastasis classifier from CDR3 differences across clinicopathological groups. TCRdb re-analyzed the PCR reads using MiXCR. These V and J calls derive from TCRdb rather than the authors' analysis. The sample contains about 32,000 clones, under 20% of which appear only once. These data originate in a study of metastatic and nonmetastatic thyroid tumors. About the research overall: Across peripheral blood and tumor or nodule tissue samples taken from malignant and benign thyroid patients, the repertoires were compared with one another.

V shed 0 bases and J 2 bases; nucleotides not matched to a gene: 4. Germline loops: CDR1 SEHNR, CDR2 FQNEAQ (reference sequence). The CDR3 totals 15 residues. The chain joins TRBV7-9 to TRBJ2-7; 7 bases align to TRBD2. This receptor was taken from a female donor with papillary thyroid cancer or a benign thyroid nodule (not recorded which). Some clones in this sample may be carry-over from other donors' samples. Material: blood. The DNA of the CDR3 is TGTGCCAGCAGCTTAGCCGGCGGGAGTACCTACGAGCAGTACTTC. Translated, it gives CASSLAGGSTYEQYF.